These T cell receptor beta chains were read from a single sample in a study of shared clonotypes between healthy human individuals. Libraries were prepared by immunoSEQ multiplex PCR; TCRdb keeps only in-frame clonotypes and omits some of them. The sample has some 1.5 million clones, around 98% seen once; the top ten hold approximately 0.44%. What was sequenced was naive CD4+ T cells sorted from blood. The source of these receptors is a young man in good health. Both conserved end residues are part of each CDR3. The D gene is left open where the match is weak. Where a row states a size, it is once, few, many or the class of an expanded clone; other rows omit it.

cdr3_nt cdr3_aa v_call d_call j_call clone_size cdr3_length
TGCGCCAGCAGCCAAGGGCTAGCGGGATACGAGCAGTACTTC CASSQGLAGYEQYF TRBV4-1 TRBD2 TRBJ2-7 NA 14
TGTGCCAGCAGCGCTCAGGGGGCGGGGAACATTCAGTACTTC CASSAQGAGNIQYF TRBV7-2 TRBD1 TRBJ2-4 NA 14
TGTGCCAGCAAAAGGGACAGGGTAACCACCGGGGAGCTGTTTTTT CASKRDRVTTGELFF TRBV27 TRBD1 TRBJ2-2 NA 15
TGTGCCAGCTCACCATCCGGGACAGGGGGATATAGCAATCAGCCCCAGCATTTT CASSPSGTGGYSNQPQHF TRBV18 TRBD1 TRBJ1-5 NA 18
TGCGCCAGCAGCCCGACAGTAAACTATGGCTACACCTTC CASSPTVNYGYTF TRBV5-1 NA TRBJ1-2 NA 13
TGTGCCAGCAGCCTCATGGCGGTCCCCGGGGAGCTGTTTTTT CASSLMAVPGELFF TRBV11-2 NA TRBJ2-2 NA 14
TGTGCCAGCAGTGAGCCCGGGACGGCTTATGGCTACACCTTC CASSEPGTAYGYTF TRBV2 NA TRBJ1-2 NA 14
TGTGCCAGCAGTTGGTCTCGGCTCCATGAGCAGTTCTTC CASSWSRLHEQFF TRBV2 NA TRBJ2-1 NA 13
TGTGCCAGCAGTTTCTTTCCCCAAGAGACCCAGTACTTC CASSFFPQETQYF TRBV27 NA TRBJ2-5 NA 13
TGTGCCAGCAGCTTAGGGCCGGACAGGGGGGATGAGCAGTACTTC CASSLGPDRGDEQYF TRBV7-6 TRBD1 TRBJ2-7 NA 15
TGTGCCAGCTCGCCTACTAGCGACTCGTTCTCCTACGAGCAGTACTTC CASSPTSDSFSYEQYF TRBV18 TRBD2 TRBJ2-7 NA 16
TGTGCCAGCTCACCCCGGGACAGGGGCACCGGGGAGCTGTTTTTT CASSPRDRGTGELFF TRBV18 TRBD1 TRBJ2-2 once 15
TGTGCCAGCAGCGTAGTTGGTGGGAGGCCAGATACGCAGTATTTT CASSVVGGRPDTQYF TRBV9 NA TRBJ2-3 NA 15
TGTGCCAGCAGTTTCCGAAACACCGGGGAGCTGTTTTTT CASSFRNTGELFF TRBV28 NA TRBJ2-2 NA 13
TGTGCCAGCAGCTTAGATTTGCTCGGTGAGCAGTTCTTC CASSLDLLGEQFF TRBV11-3 NA TRBJ2-1 NA 13
TGCGCCAGCAGCTTAGGGGTGAACACCGGGGAGCTGTTTTTT CASSLGVNTGELFF TRBV5-1 NA TRBJ2-2 few 14
TGTGCCAGCAGCTTGGGACACAGCAACACTGAAGCTTTCTTT CASSLGHSNTEAFF TRBV7-9 NA TRBJ1-1 NA 14
TGTGCCAGCAGCTTAGCGGCCCTGCTCACAGATACGCAGTATTTT CASSLAALLTDTQYF TRBV7-9 NA TRBJ2-3 NA 15
TGTGCCAGCAGTGACTTTGTGGACGAGCAGTACTTC CASSDFVDEQYF TRBV2 NA TRBJ2-7 NA 12
TGTGCCTGGAACCCCCTCTCGGGGGGCGACTATGGCTACACCTTC CAWNPLSGGDYGYTF TRBV30 NA TRBJ1-2 NA 15
TGTGCCAGCAGTTTGGCTAGCGGGACAAACACCGGGGAGCTGTTTTTT CASSLASGTNTGELFF TRBV27 TRBD2 TRBJ2-2 NA 16
TGTGCCAGCAGCTTCGGCAGGGGGGCAGATACGCAGTATTTT CASSFGRGADTQYF TRBV7-2 NA TRBJ2-3 NA 14
TGTGCCAGCTCACCGTCAGCAGGGTCGAACATTCAGTACTTC CASSPSAGSNIQYF TRBV18 NA TRBJ2-4 NA 14